This T cell receptor beta chain comes out of a study of molecular identifiers for immune sequencing clone quantification. In the study overall: Replicate runs used RNA from about 19,000 or 110,000 naive CD8 cells, which was split five ways into aliquots, and four of those aliquots were then sequenced.

V was clipped by 1 base and J by 5 bases, with 12 bases between them. Germline CDR1 SGDLS, CDR2 YYNGEE. The CDR3 is made up of 14 amino acids. In preparing bulk TCR libraries, previously described methods and listed TCR primers were used. TCRdb itself ran the PCR reads through MiXCR, one entry per CDR3 protein. The sample contains 6,000 or so distinct CDR3 sequences, 15% to 20% of which appear only once. By share, this clonotype ranks as medium-sized (0.01 to 0.1%). Sorting selected naive CD8 T cells with a CD8+CD4-CCR7+CD45RA+ phenotype. This receptor was identified in a human donor in good health. Some libraries in this study had Jurkat cell RNA spiked in. Sequencing used naive CD8+ T cells from blood, with Jurkat cell RNA spiked in. Documented subset: FACS-sorted CD8+CD4-CCR7+CD45RA+ naive T cells. The V call is TRBV9, the J call TRBJ2-5, with D perhaps TRBD1 (6 bases). CDR3 sequence (DNA): TGTGCCAGCAGCGTAACAGGGTTGAGTGAGACCCAGTACTTC. Its protein is CASSVTGLSETQYF. Filled out from reference TRBV9 and TRBJ2-5, the complete variable domain reads DSGVTQTPKHLITATGQRVTLRCSPRSGDLSVYWYQQSLDQGLQFLIQYYNGEERAKGNILERFSAQQFPDLHSELNLSSLELGDSALYFCASSVTGLSETQYFGPGTRLLVL.